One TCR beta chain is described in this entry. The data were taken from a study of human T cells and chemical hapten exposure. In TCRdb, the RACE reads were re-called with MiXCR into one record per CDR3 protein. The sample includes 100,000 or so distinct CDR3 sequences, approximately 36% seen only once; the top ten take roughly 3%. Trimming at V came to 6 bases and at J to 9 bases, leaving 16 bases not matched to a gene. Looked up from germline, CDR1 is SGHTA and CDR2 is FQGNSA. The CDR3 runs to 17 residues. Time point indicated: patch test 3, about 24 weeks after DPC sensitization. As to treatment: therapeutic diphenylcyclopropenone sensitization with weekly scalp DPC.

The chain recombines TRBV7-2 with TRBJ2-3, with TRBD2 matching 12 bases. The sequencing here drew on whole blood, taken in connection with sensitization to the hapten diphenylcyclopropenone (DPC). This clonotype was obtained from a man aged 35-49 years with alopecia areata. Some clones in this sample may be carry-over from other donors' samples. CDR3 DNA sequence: TGTGCCAGCAGGTCTAGACTAGCGGGAGCAATAAAGGACACGCAGTATTTT. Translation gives CASRSRLAGAIKDTQYF.